This T cell receptor (beta chain) stems from a study of shared clonotypes between healthy human individuals. Study-wide points: The authors sampled blood alone, and tissue repertoires likely differ.

In the original processing: ImmunoSEQ yielded junction-only sequences lacking quality scores, so filtering differed. TCRdb's table, derived via immunoSEQ multiplex PCR, lists solely in-frame clones and lacks some. Clonal size and the V and J genes are those of that table, whereas D and trimming came from the DNA. The sample lists about 2.3 million clones; more than 85% were seen once. CDR1 is MNHEY, CDR2 SVGAGI, per germline. V gave up 2 bases and J gave up 1 base; unmatched junction bases: 4. CDR3 size: 16 residues. This clone has just one count. Its antigen is undetermined. The sequenced material came from naive CD4+ T cells from PBMCs. Subset noted: CD45RA+ positively selected. The chain is built from TRBV6-5 and TRBJ2-2; TRBD1 aligns across 7 bases. This TCR was sampled from a man aged 18 to 29 in good health. Some clones in this sample may be carry-over from other donors' samples. The CDR3 sequence is CASSYDRVRNTGELFF. CDR3 in DNA: TGTGCCAGCAGTTACGACAGGGTTAGGAACACCGGGGAGCTGTTTTTT.